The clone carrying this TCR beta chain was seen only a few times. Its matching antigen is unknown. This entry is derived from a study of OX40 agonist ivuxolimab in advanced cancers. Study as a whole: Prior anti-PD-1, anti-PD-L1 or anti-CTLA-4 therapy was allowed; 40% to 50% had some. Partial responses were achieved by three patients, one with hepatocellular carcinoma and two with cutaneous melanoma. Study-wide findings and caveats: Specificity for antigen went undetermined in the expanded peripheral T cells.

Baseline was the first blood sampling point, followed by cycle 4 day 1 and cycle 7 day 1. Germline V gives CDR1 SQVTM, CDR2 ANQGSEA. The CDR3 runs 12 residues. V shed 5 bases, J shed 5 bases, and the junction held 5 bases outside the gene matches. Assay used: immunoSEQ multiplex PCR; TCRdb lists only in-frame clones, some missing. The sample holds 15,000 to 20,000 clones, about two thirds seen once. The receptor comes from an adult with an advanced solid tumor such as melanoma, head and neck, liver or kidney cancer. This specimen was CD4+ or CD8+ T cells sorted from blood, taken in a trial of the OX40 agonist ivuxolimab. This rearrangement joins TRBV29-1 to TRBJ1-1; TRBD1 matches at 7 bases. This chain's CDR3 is CSVFAGQTEAFF. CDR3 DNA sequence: TGCAGCGTTTTTGCGGGACAGACTGAAGCTTTCTTT.